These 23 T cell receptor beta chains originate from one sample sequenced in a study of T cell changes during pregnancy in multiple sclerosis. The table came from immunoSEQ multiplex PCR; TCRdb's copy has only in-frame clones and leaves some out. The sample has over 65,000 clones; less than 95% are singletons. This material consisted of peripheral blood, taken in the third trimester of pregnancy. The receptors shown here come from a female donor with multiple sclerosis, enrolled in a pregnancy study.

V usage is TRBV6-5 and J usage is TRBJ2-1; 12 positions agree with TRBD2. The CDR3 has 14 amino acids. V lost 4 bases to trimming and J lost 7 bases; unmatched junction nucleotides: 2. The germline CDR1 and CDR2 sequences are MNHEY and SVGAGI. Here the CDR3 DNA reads TGTGCCAGCAGTTCTAGCGGGGGGGCAAATGAGCAGTTCTTC. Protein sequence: CASSSSGGANEQFF.

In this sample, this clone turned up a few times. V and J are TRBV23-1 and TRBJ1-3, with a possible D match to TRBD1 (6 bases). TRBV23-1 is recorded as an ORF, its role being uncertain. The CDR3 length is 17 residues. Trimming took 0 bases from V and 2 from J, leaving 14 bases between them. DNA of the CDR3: TGCGCCAGCAGTCAATCCTACGGGGGGCTAGCTGGAAACACCATATATTTT. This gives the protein CASSQSYGGLAGNTIYF.

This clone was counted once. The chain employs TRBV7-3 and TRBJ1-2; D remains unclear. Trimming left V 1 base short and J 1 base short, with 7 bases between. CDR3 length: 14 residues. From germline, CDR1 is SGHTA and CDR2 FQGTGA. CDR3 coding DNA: TGTGCCAGCAGCTTAATCGAGATTAACTATGGCTACACCTTC. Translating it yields CASSLIEINYGYTF.

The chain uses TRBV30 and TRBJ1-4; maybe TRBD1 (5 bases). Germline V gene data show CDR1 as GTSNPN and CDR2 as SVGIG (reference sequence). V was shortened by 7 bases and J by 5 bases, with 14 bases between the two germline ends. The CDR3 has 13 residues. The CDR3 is CASFDRLNEKLFF. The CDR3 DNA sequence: TGTGCCTCTTTCGACAGATTGAATGAAAAACTGTTTTTT.

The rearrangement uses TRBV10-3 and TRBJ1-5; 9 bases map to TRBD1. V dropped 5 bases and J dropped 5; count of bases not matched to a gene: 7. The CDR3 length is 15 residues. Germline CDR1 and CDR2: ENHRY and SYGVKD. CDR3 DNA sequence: TGTGCCATCAGTAGGGACAGGGAAGGGTATCAGCCCCAGCATTTT. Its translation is CAISRDREGYQPQHF.

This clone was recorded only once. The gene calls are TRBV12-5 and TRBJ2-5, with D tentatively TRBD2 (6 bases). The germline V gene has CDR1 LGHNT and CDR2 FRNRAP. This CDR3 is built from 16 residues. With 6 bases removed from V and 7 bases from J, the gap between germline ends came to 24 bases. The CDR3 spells CASGFLGTPGLGTQYF. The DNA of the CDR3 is TGTGCTAGTGGCTTCCTCGGGACTCCCGGGTTGGGGACCCAGTACTTC.

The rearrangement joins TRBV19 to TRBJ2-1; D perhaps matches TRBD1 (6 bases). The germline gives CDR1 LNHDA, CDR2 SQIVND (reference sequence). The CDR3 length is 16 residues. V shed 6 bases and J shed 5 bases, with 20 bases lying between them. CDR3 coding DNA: TGTGCCAGTAGCCCGATACAGGGTTGGGCAGACAATGAGCAGTTCTTC. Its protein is CASSPIQGWADNEQFF.

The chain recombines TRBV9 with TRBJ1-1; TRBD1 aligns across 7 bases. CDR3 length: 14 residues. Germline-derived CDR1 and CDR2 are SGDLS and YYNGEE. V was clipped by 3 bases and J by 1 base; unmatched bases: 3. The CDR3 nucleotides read TGTGCCAGCAGCGGACAGGGTTCGAACACTGAAGCTTTCTTT. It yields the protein CASSGQGSNTEAFF.

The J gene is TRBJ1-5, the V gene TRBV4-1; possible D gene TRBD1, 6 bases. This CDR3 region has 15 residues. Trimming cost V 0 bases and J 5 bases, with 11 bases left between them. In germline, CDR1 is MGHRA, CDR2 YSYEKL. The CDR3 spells CASSQDTAGDQPQHF. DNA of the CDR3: TGCGCCAGCAGCCAAGATACCGCAGGGGATCAGCCCCAGCATTTT.

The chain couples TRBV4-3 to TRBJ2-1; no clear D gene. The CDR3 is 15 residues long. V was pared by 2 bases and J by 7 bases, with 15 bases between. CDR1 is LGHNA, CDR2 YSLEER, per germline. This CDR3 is CASSQTRERRNEQFF. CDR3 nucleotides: TGCGCCAGCAGCCAAACCAGAGAAAGGCGGAATGAGCAGTTCTTC.

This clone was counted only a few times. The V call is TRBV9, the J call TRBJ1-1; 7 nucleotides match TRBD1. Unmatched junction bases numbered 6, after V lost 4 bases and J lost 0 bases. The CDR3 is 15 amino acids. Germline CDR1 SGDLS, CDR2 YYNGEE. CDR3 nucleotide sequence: TGTGCCAGCAGCCCGAGGGACAGCATGAACACTGAAGCTTTCTTT. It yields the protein CASSPRDSMNTEAFF.

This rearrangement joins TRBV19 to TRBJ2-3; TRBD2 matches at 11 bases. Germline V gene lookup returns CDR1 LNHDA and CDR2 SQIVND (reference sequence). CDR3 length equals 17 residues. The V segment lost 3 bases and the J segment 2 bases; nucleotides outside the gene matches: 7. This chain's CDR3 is CASSIPLAGVATDTQYF. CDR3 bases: TGTGCCAGTAGTATCCCACTAGCGGGGGTGGCCACAGATACGCAGTATTTT. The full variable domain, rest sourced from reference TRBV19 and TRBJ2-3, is DGGITQSPKYLFRKEGQNVTLSCEQNLNHDAMYWYRQDPGQGLRLIYYSQIVNDFQKGDIAEGYSVSREKKESFPLTVTSAQKNPTAFYLCASSIPLAGVATDTQYFGPGTRLTVL.

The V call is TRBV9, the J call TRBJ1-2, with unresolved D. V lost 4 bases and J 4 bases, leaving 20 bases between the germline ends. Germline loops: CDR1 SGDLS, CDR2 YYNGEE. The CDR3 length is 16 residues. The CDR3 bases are TGTGCCAGCAGCACCCCCGGCCGGGGTGCTAGCTATGGCTACACCTTC. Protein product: CASSTPGRGASYGYTF.

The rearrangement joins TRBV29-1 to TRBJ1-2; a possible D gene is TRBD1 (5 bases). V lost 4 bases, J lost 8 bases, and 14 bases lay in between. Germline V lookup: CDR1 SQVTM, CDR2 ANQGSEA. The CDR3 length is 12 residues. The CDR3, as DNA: TGCAGCGTTGTCAGGGTGGGCCGCGGCTACACCTTC. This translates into CSVVRVGRGYTF.

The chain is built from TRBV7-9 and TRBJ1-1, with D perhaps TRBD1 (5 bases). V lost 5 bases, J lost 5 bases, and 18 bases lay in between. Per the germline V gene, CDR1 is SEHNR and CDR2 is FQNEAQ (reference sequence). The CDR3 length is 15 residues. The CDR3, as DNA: TGTGCCAGCAGCACCCCGTTAGGGGTGGGGACTGAAGCTTTCTTT. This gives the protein CASSTPLGVGTEAFF.

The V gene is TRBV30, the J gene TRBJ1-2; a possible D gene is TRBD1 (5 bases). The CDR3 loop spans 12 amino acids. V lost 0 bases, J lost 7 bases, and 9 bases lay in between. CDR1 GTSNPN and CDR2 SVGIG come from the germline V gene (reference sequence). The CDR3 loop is CAWSVAGLGYTF. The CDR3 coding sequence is TGTGCCTGGAGTGTGGCAGGGCTTGGCTACACCTTC.

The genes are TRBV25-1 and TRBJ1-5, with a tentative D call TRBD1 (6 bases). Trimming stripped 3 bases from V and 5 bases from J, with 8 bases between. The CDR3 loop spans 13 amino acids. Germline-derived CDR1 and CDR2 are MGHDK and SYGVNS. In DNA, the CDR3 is TGTGCCAGCAGTGACAGGGGATATCAGCCCCAGCATTTT. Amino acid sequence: CASSDRGYQPQHF.

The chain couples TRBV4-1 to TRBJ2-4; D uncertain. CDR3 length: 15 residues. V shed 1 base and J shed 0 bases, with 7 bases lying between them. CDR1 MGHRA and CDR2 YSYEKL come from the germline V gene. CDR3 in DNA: TGCGCCAGCAGCCAAGGGGCAGTAGCCAAAAACATTCAGTACTTC. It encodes CASSQGAVAKNIQYF.

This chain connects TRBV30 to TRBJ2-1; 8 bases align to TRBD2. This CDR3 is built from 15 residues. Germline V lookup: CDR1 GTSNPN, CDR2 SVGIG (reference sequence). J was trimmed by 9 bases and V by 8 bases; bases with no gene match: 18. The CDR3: CARTAGGAGPPEQFF. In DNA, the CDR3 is TGTGCCCGAACCGCCGGGGGGGCCGGTCCCCCTGAGCAGTTCTTC. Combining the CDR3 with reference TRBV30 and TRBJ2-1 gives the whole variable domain SQTIHQWPATLVQPVGSPLSLECTVEGTSNPNLYWYRQAAGRGLQLLFYSVGIGQISSEVPQNLSASRPQDRQFILSSKKLLLSDSGFYLCARTAGGAGPPEQFFGPGTRLTVL.

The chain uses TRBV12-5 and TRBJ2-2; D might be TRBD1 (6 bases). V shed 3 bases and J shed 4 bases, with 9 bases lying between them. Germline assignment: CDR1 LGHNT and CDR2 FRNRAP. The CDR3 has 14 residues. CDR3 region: CASGLSGATGELFF. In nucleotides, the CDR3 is TGTGCTAGTGGTTTATCAGGGGCCACCGGGGAGCTGTTTTTT.

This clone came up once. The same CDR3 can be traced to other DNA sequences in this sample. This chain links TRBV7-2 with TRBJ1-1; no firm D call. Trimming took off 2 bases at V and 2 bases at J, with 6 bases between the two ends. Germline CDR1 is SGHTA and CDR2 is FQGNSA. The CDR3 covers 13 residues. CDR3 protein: CASSLRGNTEAFF. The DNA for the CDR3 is TGTGCCAGCAGCTTACGGGGAAACACTGAAGCTTTCTTT.

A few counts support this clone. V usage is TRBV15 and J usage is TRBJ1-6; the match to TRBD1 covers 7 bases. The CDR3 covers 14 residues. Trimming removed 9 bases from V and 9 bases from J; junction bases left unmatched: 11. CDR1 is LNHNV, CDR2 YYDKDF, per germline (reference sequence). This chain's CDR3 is CATTGQQKGSPLHF. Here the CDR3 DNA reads TGTGCCACGACGGGACAGCAAAAGGGTTCACCCCTCCACTTT. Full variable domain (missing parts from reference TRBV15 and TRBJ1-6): DAMVIQNPRYQVTQFGKPVTLSCSQTLNHNVMYWYQQKSSQAPKLLFHYYDKDFNNEADTPDNFQSRRPNTSFCFLDIRSPGLGDTAMYLCATTGQQKGSPLHFGNGTRLTVT.

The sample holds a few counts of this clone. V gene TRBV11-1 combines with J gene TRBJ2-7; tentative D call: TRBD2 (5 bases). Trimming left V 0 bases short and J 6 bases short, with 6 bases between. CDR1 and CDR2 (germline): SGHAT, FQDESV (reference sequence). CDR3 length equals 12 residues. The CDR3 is CASSLARGEQYF. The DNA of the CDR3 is TGTGCCAGCAGCTTAGCCCGGGGCGAGCAGTACTTC.